This TCR beta chain was recorded in a study of T cell changes during pregnancy in multiple sclerosis. Sequencing was performed with immunoSEQ multiplex PCR; in TCRdb, only in-frame clones are kept and a portion is missing. The sample carries 69,000 or so clones, roughly 88% recorded once. CDR1 is LNHDA, CDR2 SQIVND, per germline (reference sequence). Trimming removed 0 bases from V and 5 bases from J; junction bases left unmatched: 1. The CDR3 has 14 amino acids. The V and J genes are TRBV19 and TRBJ2-7, with 10 bases identical to TRBD1. The source material was peripheral blood, sampled in the third trimester of pregnancy. The TCR comes from a female donor with multiple sclerosis, enrolled in a pregnancy study. CDR3 region: CASSIDGTGDEQYF. CDR3 bases: TGTGCCAGTAGTATAGATGGGACAGGGGACGAGCAGTACTTC.